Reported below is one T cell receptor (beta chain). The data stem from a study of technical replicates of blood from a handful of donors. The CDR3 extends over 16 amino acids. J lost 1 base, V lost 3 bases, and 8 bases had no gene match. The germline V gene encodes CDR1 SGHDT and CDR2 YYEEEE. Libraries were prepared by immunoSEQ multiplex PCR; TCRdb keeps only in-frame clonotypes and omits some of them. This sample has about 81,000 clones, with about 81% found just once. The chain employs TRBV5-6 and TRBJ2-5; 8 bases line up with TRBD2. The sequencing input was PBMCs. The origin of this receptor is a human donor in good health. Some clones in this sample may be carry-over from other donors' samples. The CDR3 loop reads CASSWNPAGVQETQYF. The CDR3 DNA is TGTGCCAGCAGCTGGAACCCAGCGGGGGTCCAAGAGACCCAGTACTTC.